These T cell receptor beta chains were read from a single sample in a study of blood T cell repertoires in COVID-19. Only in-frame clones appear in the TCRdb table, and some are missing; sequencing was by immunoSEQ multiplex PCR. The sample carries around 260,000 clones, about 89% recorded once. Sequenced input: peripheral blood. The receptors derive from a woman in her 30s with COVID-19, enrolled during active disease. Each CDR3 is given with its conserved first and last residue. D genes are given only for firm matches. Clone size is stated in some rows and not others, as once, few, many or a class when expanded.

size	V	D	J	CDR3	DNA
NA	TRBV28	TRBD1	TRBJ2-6	CASSTTWDRGQGANVLTF	TGTGCCAGCAGCACCACTTGGGACAGGGGGCAGGGGGCCAACGTCCTGACTTTC
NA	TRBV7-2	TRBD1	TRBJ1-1	CASTPGTGFNTEAFF	TGTGCCAGCACCCCCGGGACAGGGTTTAACACTGAAGCTTTCTTT
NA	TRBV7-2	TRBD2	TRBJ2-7	CASSSTRGVYEQYF	TGTGCCAGCAGCTCCACCCGGGGGGTGTACGAGCAGTACTTC
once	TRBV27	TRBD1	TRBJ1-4	CASAEQGVYEKLFF	TGTGCCAGCGCCGAACAGGGGGTTTACGAAAAACTGTTTTTT
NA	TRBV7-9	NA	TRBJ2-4	CASSPGTSLAKNIQYF	TGTGCCAGCAGCCCAGGGACTTCCCTAGCCAAAAACATTCAGTACTTC
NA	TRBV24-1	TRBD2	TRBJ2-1	CATSETGGAYNEQFF	TGTGCCACCAGTGAGACGGGAGGCGCCTACAATGAGCAGTTCTTC
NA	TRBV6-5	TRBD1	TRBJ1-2	CASSYSSSQGGYGYTF	TGTGCCAGCAGTTACTCCAGCTCCCAGGGGGGCTATGGCTACACCTTC
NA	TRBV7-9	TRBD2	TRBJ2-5	CASSPRTSGAQETQYF	TGTGCCAGCAGCCCCCGGACTAGCGGGGCCCAAGAGACCCAGTACTTC
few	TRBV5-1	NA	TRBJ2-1	CASSLIYNEQFF	TGCGCCAGCAGCCTAATTTACAATGAGCAGTTCTTC
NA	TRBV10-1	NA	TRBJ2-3	CASSEVQGTDTQYF	TGCGCCAGCAGTGAGGTCCAGGGGACAGATACGCAGTATTTT
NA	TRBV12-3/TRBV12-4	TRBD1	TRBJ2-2	CASSGQGQGELFF	TGTGCCAGCAGTGGACAGGGCCAGGGGGAGCTGTTTTTT
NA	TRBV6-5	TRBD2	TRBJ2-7	CVGGGFYEQYF	TGTGTTGGGGGGGGTTTTTACGAGCAGTACTTC
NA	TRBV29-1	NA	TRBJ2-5	CSVEHGLQETQYF	TGCAGCGTTGAACACGGACTCCAAGAGACCCAGTACTTC
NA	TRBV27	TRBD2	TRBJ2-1	CASSPGLAGGNEQFF	TGTGCCAGCAGTCCCGGACTAGCGGGGGGCAATGAGCAGTTCTTC
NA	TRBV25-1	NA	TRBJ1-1	CASSEYGGNTEAFF	TGTGCCAGCAGTGAATACGGCGGCAACACTGAAGCTTTCTTT
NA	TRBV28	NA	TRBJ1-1	CASSFGGNTEAFF	TGTGCCAGCAGTTTCGGAGGGAACACTGAAGCTTTCTTT
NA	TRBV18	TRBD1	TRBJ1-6	CASSPGQGDSPLHF	TGTGCCAGCTCACCGGGGCAGGGGGATTCACCCCTCCACTTT
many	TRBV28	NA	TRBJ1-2	CASSPIPLGYGYTF	TGTGCCAGCAGCCCAATCCCCCTCGGCTATGGCTACACCTTC
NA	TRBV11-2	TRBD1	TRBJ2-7	CASSLGQGAYEQYF	TGTGCCAGCAGCTTAGGACAGGGGGCCTACGAGCAGTACTTC
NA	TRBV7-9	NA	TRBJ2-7	CASSLGRGYEQYF	TGTGCCAGCAGCCTAGGGAGAGGGTACGAGCAGTACTTC
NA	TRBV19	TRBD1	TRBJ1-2	CASSRTGDTYGYTF	TGTGCCAGTAGTAGGACAGGGGACACCTATGGCTACACCTTC
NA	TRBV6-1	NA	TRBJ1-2	CASSEALSRGLGYTF	TGTGCCAGCAGTGAAGCGCTAAGCAGGGGTTTAGGCTACACCTTC
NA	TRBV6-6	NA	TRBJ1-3	CASSYFGAGNTIYF	TGTGCCAGCAGTTACTTCGGGGCTGGAAACACCATATATTTT
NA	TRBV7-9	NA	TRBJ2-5	CASSHSLSKRETQYF	TGTGCCAGCAGTCACTCCCTTTCGAAACGAGAGACCCAGTACTTC
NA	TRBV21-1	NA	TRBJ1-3	CAIPGGGAGNTIYF	TGTGCCATCCCCGGTGGAGGGGCTGGAAACACCATATATTTT
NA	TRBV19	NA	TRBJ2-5	CATRPGPQETQYF	TGTGCCACGAGACCGGGTCCCCAAGAGACCCAGTACTTC
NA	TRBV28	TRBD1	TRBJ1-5	CASSTLGQGNQPQHF	TGTGCCAGCAGTACCCTGGGACAGGGGAATCAGCCCCAGCATTTT
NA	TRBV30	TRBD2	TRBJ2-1	CARGLAGDNEQFF	TGTGCCAGGGGACTAGCGGGAGACAATGAGCAGTTCTTC
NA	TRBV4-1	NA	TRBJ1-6	CASSQDRYGVSNNSPLHF	TGCGCCAGCAGCCAAGATCGCTACGGGGTTTCGAATAATTCACCCCTCCACTTT
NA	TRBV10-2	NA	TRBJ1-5	CASSQMPGTTSNQPQHF	TGCGCCAGCAGCCAGATGCCCGGGACAACCTCCAATCAGCCCCAGCATTTT
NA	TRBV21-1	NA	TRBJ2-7	CASSKFTGDYEQYF	TGTGCCAGCAGCAAATTCACAGGAGATTACGAGCAGTACTTC
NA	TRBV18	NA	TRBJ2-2	CASSQLAENTGELFF	TGTGCCAGCTCACAACTAGCAGAGAACACCGGGGAGCTGTTTTTT
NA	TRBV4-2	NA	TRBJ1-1	CASSQVTGQNTEAFF	TGTGCCAGCAGCCAAGTGACAGGACAGAACACTGAAGCTTTCTTT
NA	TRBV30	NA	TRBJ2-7	CAWSGELGPHYEQYF	TGTGCCTGGTCAGGGGAATTGGGCCCACACTACGAGCAGTACTTC
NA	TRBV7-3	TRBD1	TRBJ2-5	CASSLTGGTETQYF	TGTGCCAGCAGCTTAACAGGGGGCACGGAGACCCAGTACTTC
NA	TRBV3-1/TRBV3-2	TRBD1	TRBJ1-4	CASSRPTGQPDEGEKLFF	TGTGCCAGCAGCCGACCCACGGGACAGCCCGACGAGGGTGAAAAACTGTTTTTT
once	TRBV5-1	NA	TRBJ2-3	CASSISTDTQYF	TGCGCCAGCAGTATTAGCACAGATACGCAGTATTTT
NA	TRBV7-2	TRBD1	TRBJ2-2	CASRRPTGAYTGELFF	TGTGCCAGCAGAAGACCGACAGGGGCGTACACCGGGGAGCTGTTTTTT
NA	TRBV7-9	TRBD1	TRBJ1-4	CASSQPGQWDEKLFF	TGTGCCAGCAGTCAGCCGGGACAGTGGGATGAAAAACTGTTTTTT
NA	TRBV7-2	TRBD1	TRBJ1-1	CASSARQGPNTEAFF	TGTGCCAGCAGCGCCCGACAGGGCCCGAACACTGAAGCTTTCTTT
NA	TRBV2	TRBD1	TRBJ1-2	CASSGTGRGYTF	TGTGCCAGCAGTGGGACAGGGAGGGGCTACACCTTC
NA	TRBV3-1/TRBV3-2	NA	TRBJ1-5	CASSQDGGGDRQPQHF	TGTGCCAGCAGCCAAGATGGTGGGGGGGACCGGCAGCCCCAGCATTTT
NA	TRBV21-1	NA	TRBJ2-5	CASSPGTRPETQYF	TGTGCCAGCAGCCCCGGGACTAGACCAGAGACCCAGTACTTC
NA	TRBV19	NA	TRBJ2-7	CASSILGGYEQYF	TGTGCCAGTAGTATCTTAGGCGGATACGAGCAGTACTTC
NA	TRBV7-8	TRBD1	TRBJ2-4	CASSLGGGAGENIQYF	TGTGCCAGCAGCTTAGGAGGGGGCGCTGGGGAAAACATTCAGTACTTC
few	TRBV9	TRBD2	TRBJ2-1	CASSVGTSGRYNEQFF	TGTGCCAGCAGCGTAGGGACTAGCGGGAGGTACAATGAGCAGTTCTTC
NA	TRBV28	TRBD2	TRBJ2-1	CASSSRTRTSGSRSWYNEQFF	TGTGCCAGCAGTTCACGAACCAGGACTAGCGGAAGTAGGTCTTGGTACAATGAGCAGTTCTTC
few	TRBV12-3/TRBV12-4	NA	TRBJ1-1	CASSFQGGTEAFF	TGTGCCAGCAGTTTTCAGGGAGGGACTGAAGCTTTCTTT
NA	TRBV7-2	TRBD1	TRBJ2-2	CASSPRTGGAPGELFF	TGTGCCAGCAGCCCGAGGACAGGGGGCGCGCCCGGGGAGCTGTTTTTT
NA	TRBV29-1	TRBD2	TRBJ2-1	CSVRLAGFTNEQFF	TGCAGCGTTCGACTAGCGGGGTTTACGAATGAGCAGTTCTTC
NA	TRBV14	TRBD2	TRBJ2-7	CASGSGTSSYEQYF	TGTGCCAGCGGTAGCGGGACAAGCTCCTACGAGCAGTACTTC
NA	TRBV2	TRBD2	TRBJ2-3	CASKTGLALADTQYF	TGTGCCAGCAAGACGGGACTAGCGCTCGCAGATACGCAGTATTTT
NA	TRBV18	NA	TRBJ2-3	CASSVAASTDTQYF	TGTGCCAGCTCGGTAGCTGCTAGCACAGATACGCAGTATTTT
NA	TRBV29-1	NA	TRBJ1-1	CSVVQGRNTEAFF	TGCAGCGTTGTTCAGGGGAGGAACACTGAAGCTTTCTTT
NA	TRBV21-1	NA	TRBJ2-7	CASSNWQDRYEQYF	TGTGCCAGCAGCAACTGGCAGGATCGATACGAGCAGTACTTC
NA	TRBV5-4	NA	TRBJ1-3	CASSLELSGNTIYF	TGTGCCAGCAGCTTAGAACTCTCTGGAAACACCATATATTTT
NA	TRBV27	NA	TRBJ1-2	CASSFRPSYGYTF	TGTGCCAGCAGTTTTCGACCTAGCTATGGCTACACCTTC
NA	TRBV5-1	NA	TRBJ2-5	CASSLEGNQETQYF	TGCGCCAGCAGCTTGGAGGGGAACCAAGAGACCCAGTACTTC
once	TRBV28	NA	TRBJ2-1	CASSRWGVAYNEQFF	TGTGCCAGCAGTCGATGGGGAGTAGCCTACAATGAGCAGTTCTTC